This TCR beta chain is from a study of regulatory T cells in long-lasting Graves disease. Study observations and caveats: New patients shared fewer public clonotypes (more than 850) than persistent patients did (approximately 2,700). TCR diversity in persistent Graves' patients was below that of newly diagnosed ones.

This clonotype was observed at least ten times. Its antigen is unknown. Time point defined: newly diagnosed GD, antithyroid drugs for less than 3 months. Preparation of the TCR library used RNA extracted from PBMCs. The authors built TCR beta libraries using iRepertoire HTBI primers and Arm-PCR of CDR3 regions. Via MiXCR, TCRdb re-called the multiplex PCR reads, giving one row per CDR3 protein. Among about 350,000 distinct CDR3 sequences, over 15% were seen once, and the ten largest hold less than 35%. In germline, CDR1 is SQVTM, CDR2 ANQGSEA. V lost 6 bases and J lost 0; bases outside the gene matches: 9. The CDR3 has 15 residues. This sample was also put to use in a study of T cells in Graves' hyperthyroidism and ophthalmopathy.

The TCR was taken from a man aged 40-49 years with Graves disease. Sequenced material: peripheral blood mononuclear cells (PBMCs), taken at new diagnosis, from a patient treated with antithyroid drugs. The J gene is TRBJ2-5, the V gene TRBV29-1; 8 nucleotides line up with TRBD1. CDR3: CSVSLTGAYQETQYF. Written as DNA, the CDR3 is TGCAGCGTCTCCCTGACAGGGGCCTACCAAGAGACCCAGTACTTC.